The clone carrying this T cell receptor (beta chain) was recorded once. As yet, its antigen is unknown. This sample was taken from a study of identical twins. Template switching (which added a universal primer site) was used, and cDNA carried unique molecular identifiers. TCRdb used MiXCR to reprocess the 5' RACE reads, holding one entry per CDR3 protein. The sample holds 1,800,000 or so distinct CDR3 sequences, about 30% seen once. Findings and limits, study-wide: The models systematically underestimated how much out-of-frame TCR alpha was shared in monozygotic twins. One should note that invariant MAIT and iNKT cells could partly confound zero-insertion analyses.

This CDR3 has 15 amino acids. Germline V gene lookup returns CDR1 KGHSH and CDR2 LQKENI. V lost 3 bases, J lost 4 bases, and 6 bases stayed unmatched. V is TRBV18 and J is TRBJ2-5, with 9 bases identical to TRBD1. This TCR was sampled from a newborn girl in good health. Input material: cord blood. The CDR3 is CASSPGTGTLETQYF. CDR3 sequence (DNA): TGTGCCAGCTCACCCGGGACAGGGACCTTAGAGACCCAGTACTTC.